Each of the 23 T cell receptor beta chains below was sequenced from the same sample in a study of memory CD4+ T cells and cytomegalovirus serostatus. The sort gate was single viable CD3+CD4+CD8-CD45RO+ cells for memory CD4+ T cells. Method: immunoSEQ multiplex PCR; TCRdb's copy keeps in-frame clones and lacks some. The top ten clones hold approximately 0.54% of a sample with approximately 61,000 clones, around 82% of them seen once. The sequencing sample was made of memory CD4+ T cells from blood. The receptors derive from an adult in good health and CMV-seronegative. Some clones in this sample may be carry-over from other donors' samples.

The J gene is TRBJ2-5, the V gene TRBV5-6; a weak D match, TRBD2 (5 bases). Germline V CDR1 and CDR2: SGHDT, YYEEEE. Trimming took off 3 bases at V and 5 bases at J, with 17 bases between the two ends. This CDR3 is 15 amino acids long. The CDR3 region has the DNA TGTGCCAGCAGCTCCATTATAGCGTCTAGGGAGACCCAGTACTTC. This encodes CASSSIIASRETQYF.

V is TRBV5-4 and J is TRBJ2-5; D could derive from TRBD1 or TRBD2 (5 bases each). This CDR3 is built from 17 residues. CDR1 is SGHNT and CDR2 is YYREEE in the germline V gene (reference sequence). V was clipped by 0 bases and J by 5 bases, with 20 bases between them. In nucleotides, the CDR3 is TGTGCCAGCAGCTTGGACGGCCGAGGGGCTTATGGCGAGACCCAGTACTTC. Translated: CASSLDGRGAYGETQYF.

The V gene is TRBV7-2, the J gene TRBJ2-7; unclear D gene. The germline V and J ends were trimmed by 4 bases and 0 bases, with 4 bases remaining between them. Germline V gene lookup returns CDR1 SGHTA and CDR2 FQGNSA. This CDR3 spans 12 amino acids. The DNA of the CDR3 is TGTGCCAGCAGCTCGAGCTCCTACGAGCAGTACTTC. The encoded protein is CASSSSSYEQYF.

The chain is built from TRBV6-6 and TRBJ1-1, with D hard to call. The germline V and J ends were trimmed by 8 bases and 1 base, with 11 bases remaining between them. The germline gives CDR1 MNHNY, CDR2 SVGAGI (reference sequence). The CDR3 loop spans 13 amino acids. The CDR3 spells CASLNNWNTEAFF. The CDR3 nucleotides are TGTGCCAGCCTCAATAACTGGAACACTGAAGCTTTCTTT.

The chain recombines TRBV7-8 with TRBJ2-2; TRBD1 is a possible D gene (6 bases). From germline, CDR1 is SGHVS and CDR2 FQNEAQ. Trimming removed 5 bases at V and 0 bases at J, with 16 bases between. The CDR3 contains 17 residues. In DNA, the CDR3 is TGTGCCAGCAGCCAACAAACCGGGACACCGAACACCGGGGAGCTGTTTTTT. This codes for CASSQQTGTPNTGELFF.

The rearrangement uses TRBV30 and TRBJ2-2; 10 positions match TRBD1. Germline V lookup: CDR1 GTSNPN, CDR2 SVGIG (reference sequence). CDR3 length: 15 residues. Losses at the gene ends were 3 bases for V and 7 bases for J; bases not matched to a gene: 8. This CDR3 reads CAWSRDRGNHGELFF. In DNA form, the CDR3 reads TGTGCCTGGAGCCGGGACAGGGGAAATCACGGGGAGCTGTTTTTT.

The genes are TRBV30 and TRBJ2-7, with D perhaps matching TRBD1 (6 bases). The length of the CDR3 is 17 residues. CDR1 GTSNPN and CDR2 SVGIG come from the germline V gene (reference sequence). Between the trimmed V and J ends, which lost 0 bases and 5 bases, there was a span of 23 bases. The CDR3 bases are TGTGCCTGGAGTGTACCCGGCCTACAGGGCCTTCAGGACGAGCAGTACTTC. Translation gives CAWSVPGLQGLQDEQYF.

With regard to this clone: In the same sample, other DNA sequences code for this CDR3. The rearrangement joins TRBV7-2 to TRBJ2-7; no clear D gene. This CDR3 spans 11 amino acids. V lost 2 bases to trimming and J lost 3 bases, with 2 bases between them. Per germline, CDR1 SGHTA and CDR2 FQGNSA. The CDR3 bases are TGTGCCAGCAGCTTACGCTACGAGCAGTACTTC. As protein: CASSLRYEQYF.

A remark on this clone: The sample holds other DNA sequences that translate to the same CDR3. V usage is TRBV7-2 and J usage is TRBJ2-5, with D perhaps TRBD2 (6 bases). Trimming took off 0 bases at V and 1 base at J, with 12 bases between the two ends. CDR3 length: 16 residues. CDR1 and CDR2 from the germline V gene are SGHTA and FQGNSA. The CDR3 coding sequence is TGTGCCAGCAGCTTAGCCCCCGGGGGAGGCCAAGAGACCCAGTACTTC. This encodes CASSLAPGGGQETQYF.

Relative to its sample, this clone is medium-sized. The chain uses TRBV5-1 and TRBJ1-1, with D unresolved. Trimming pared 1 base from V and 0 bases from J, leaving 4 bases between. CDR1 is SGHRS, CDR2 YFSETQ, per germline. The CDR3 is made up of 13 amino acids. CDR3 sequence: CASSLLVNTEAFF. CDR3 nucleotides: TGCGCCAGCAGCTTGCTAGTGAACACTGAAGCTTTCTTT.

The chain combines TRBV6-5 with TRBJ2-5; TRBD1 is a possible D gene (6 bases). Trimming pared 6 bases from V and 4 bases from J, leaving 12 bases between. Germline V gives CDR1 MNHEY, CDR2 SVGAGI. The length of the CDR3 is 13 residues. CDR3 in amino acids: CASRGPGAETQYF. The CDR3 coding sequence is TGTGCCAGCAGAGGACCAGGGGCAGAGACCCAGTACTTC.

The chain carries TRBV27 and TRBJ1-1, with TRBD1 matching over 8 bases. CDR3 size: 17 residues. Germline loops: CDR1 MNHEY, CDR2 SMNVEV (reference sequence). V dropped 2 bases and J dropped 5; count of bases not matched to a gene: 13. CDR3 nucleotide sequence: TGTGCCAGCAGTTTAAAGGCAGGGGGCGAGGCTCGGACTGAAGCTTTCTTT. It codes for CASSLKAGGEARTEAFF.

The chain recombines TRBV7-2 with TRBJ1-1; TRBD1 matches at 8 bases. Germline V CDR1 and CDR2: SGHTA, FQGNSA. The CDR3 length is 17 residues. V gave up 5 bases and J gave up 3 bases; unmatched junction bases: 14. This chain's CDR3 is CASSTPGTGNWDTEAFF. CDR3 in DNA: TGTGCCAGCAGCACCCCCGGGACAGGAAACTGGGACACTGAAGCTTTCTTT.

This clone was recorded a few times. The chain combines TRBV4-1 with TRBJ2-3; 16 positions agree with TRBD2. Unmatched junction bases numbered 6, after V lost 4 bases and J lost 2 bases. This CDR3 region has 18 residues. Per germline, CDR1 MGHRA and CDR2 YSYEKL. CDR3 in amino acids: CASSRGLAGGPYTDTQYF. For the CDR3, the DNA is TGCGCCAGCAGCCGGGGACTAGCGGGGGGGCCTTACACAGATACGCAGTATTTT.

This chain joins TRBV11-3 and TRBJ2-5, with D tentatively TRBD1 (5 bases). V lost 4 bases to trimming and J lost 2 bases, with 8 bases between them. Per the germline V gene, CDR1 is SGHNT and CDR2 is YENEEA. The CDR3 runs 13 residues. CDR3 nucleotide sequence: TGTGCCAGCAGCTGGGCAGGGCAAGAGACCCAGTACTTC. Protein sequence: CASSWAGQETQYF.

The chain recombines TRBV7-2 with TRBJ1-4; no clear D gene. Germline CDR1 SGHTA, CDR2 FQGNSA. Trimming took off 4 bases at V and 5 bases at J, with 11 bases between the two ends. The CDR3 sequence is 14 residues long. CDR3 region: CASSSTSGNEKLFF. The DNA of the CDR3 is TGTGCCAGCAGCTCAACATCGGGGAATGAAAAACTGTTTTTT.

This rearrangement joins TRBV27 to TRBJ2-5, with D perhaps matching TRBD2 (6 bases). Germline CDR1 reads MNHEY; CDR2 reads SMNVEV (reference sequence). CDR3 size: 14 residues. Trimming left V 5 bases short and J 2 bases short, with 12 bases between. The DNA for the CDR3 is TGTGCCAGCAGTCAGAACGGAGGGCAAGAGACCCAGTACTTC. It is translated as CASSQNGGQETQYF.

The chain is built from TRBV7-8 and TRBJ2-7; D ambiguous. This CDR3 is built from 14 residues. Germline V gene data show CDR1 as SGHVS and CDR2 as FQNEAQ. V dropped 5 bases and J dropped 6 bases, with 17 bases sitting between them. Here the CDR3 reads CASSPTRAPGEQYF. CDR3 coding DNA: TGTGCCAGCAGCCCGACAAGGGCTCCGGGCGAGCAGTACTTC.

The chain employs TRBV9 and TRBJ2-5, with D possibly matching TRBD1 (6 bases). Germline assignment: CDR1 SGDLS and CDR2 YYNGEE. This CDR3 is 13 amino acids long. V was shortened by 5 bases and J by 2 bases, with 10 bases between the two germline ends. DNA for the CDR3: TGTGCCAGCAGTATGAGGGGGCAAGAGACCCAGTACTTC. Its protein product is CASSMRGQETQYF. The full variable domain, its missing parts supplied by reference TRBV9 and TRBJ2-5, is DSGVTQTPKHLITATGQRVTLRCSPRSGDLSVYWYQQSLDQGLQFLIQYYNGEERAKGNILERFSAQQFPDLHSELNLSSLELGDSALYFCASSMRGQETQYFGPGTRLLVL.

The table lists this clone with a count of one. One end of the junction fails to match germline, which may point to a read error. This sequence joins TRBV30 and TRBJ2-1, with unresolved D. The germline V gene has CDR1 GTSNPN and CDR2 SVGIG (reference sequence). The CDR3 totals 12 residues. CDR3 DNA: TGTGCCTGGAGTGACATGCCGAATGCGCAGTTCTTC. Protein sequence: CAWSDMPNAQFF.

This rearrangement joins TRBV27 to TRBJ2-2, with a possible D match to TRBD2 (5 bases). CDR3 length: 13 residues. Trimming cost V 8 bases and J 6 bases, with 13 bases left between them. The germline gives CDR1 MNHEY, CDR2 SMNVEV (reference sequence). Written as DNA, the CDR3 is TGTGCCAGCCACACCTTCGGGGCCGGGGAGCTGTTTTTT. Protein product: CASHTFGAGELFF.

DNA of the CDR3: TGCGCCAGCAGCCCCTACCCAACGAACACCGGGGAGCTGTTTTTT. Its protein product is CASSPYPTNTGELFF. V is TRBV4-1 and J is TRBJ2-2; D is unresolved. Per the germline V gene, CDR1 is MGHRA and CDR2 is YSYEKL. The CDR3 length is 15 residues. Trimming stripped 4 bases from V and 0 bases from J, with 9 bases between.

The V call is TRBV10-1, the J call TRBJ1-5, with D uncertain. Trimming removed 3 bases from V and 0 bases from J, with 3 bases in between. The germline V gene has CDR1 WNHNN and CDR2 SYGVQD (reference sequence). CDR3 length: 13 residues. In DNA form, the CDR3 reads TGCGCCAGCAGTGATAATAGCAATCAGCCCCAGCATTTT. As protein: CASSDNSNQPQHF.